These 23 T cell receptor beta chains were all obtained from the same sample, sequenced in a study of PD-L1 blockade in urothelial cancer. The time point denotes: peripheral blood 6 weeks after treatment start. The method was immunoSEQ multiplex PCR; TCRdb's version includes in-frame clones alone and lacks a portion of them. The sample includes about 76,000 clones, about 91% seen only once; the top ten take 0.87%. This material consisted of PBMCs, taken around atezolizumab (anti-PD-L1) treatment. The source of these receptors is an elderly woman with urothelial cancer.

The V call is TRBV5-1, the J call TRBJ2-3, with 11 bases fitting TRBD2. Germline V gene sequence: CDR1 SGHRS, CDR2 YFSETQ. The CDR3 is 18 amino acids. Trimming took 6 bases from V and 2 from J; bases not matched to a gene: 14. The CDR3 bases are TGCGCCAGCAACAAAGAGGCTAGCGGGAGGCAAGACACAGATACGCAGTATTTT. This encodes CASNKEASGRQDTDTQYF.

This CDR3 is CASSAGTEQETQYF. The CDR3 nucleotides read TGCGCCAGCAGTGCCGGGACTGAACAAGAGACCCAGTACTTC. The V and J genes are TRBV10-1 and TRBJ2-5; D might be TRBD2 (6 bases). The V end lost 4 bases, the J end lost 2 bases, and 11 bases lay between the germline ends. Germline values: CDR1 WNHNN, CDR2 SYGVQD (reference sequence). The CDR3 is 14 residues long.

CDR3 protein: CASRPQAPGQPQHF. The CDR3 DNA reads TGTGCCAGCAGACCCCAGGCCCCAGGGCAGCCCCAGCATTTT. The chain employs TRBV2 and TRBJ1-5, with D possibly matching TRBD1 (5 bases). This CDR3 region has 14 residues. Germline V lookup: CDR1 SNHLY, CDR2 FYNNEI. The V gene lost 6 bases and the J gene lost 7 bases, with 16 bases spanning the gap.

The CDR3 nucleotides read TGTGCCGGCGGCTGGACAGGGGTTAACGAGCAGTACTTC. It codes for CAGGWTGVNEQYF. The chain employs TRBV6-1 and TRBJ2-7, with 9 nucleotides matching TRBD1. The CDR3 spans 13 residues. After removal of 11 bases from V and 5 bases from J, the junction contained 10 bases not matched to a gene. From germline, CDR1 is MNHNS and CDR2 SASEGT.

CDR3 nucleotide sequence: TGTGCCAGCAGCGCAGGGTCTGGGGCCAACGTCCTGACTTTC. It is translated as CASSAGSGANVLTF. The chain is built from TRBV5-4 and TRBJ2-6; the D gene is possibly TRBD1 (5 bases). Germline-derived CDR1 and CDR2 are SGHNT and YYREEE (reference sequence). Trimming removed 4 bases at V and 1 base at J, with 6 bases between. The CDR3 contains 14 residues.

The V and J genes are TRBV30 and TRBJ1-1, with D possibly matching TRBD1 (6 bases). The CDR3 totals 13 residues. Trimming removed 4 bases from V and 2 bases from J, with 11 bases in between. Per the germline V gene, CDR1 is GTSNPN and CDR2 is SVGIG (reference sequence). CDR3 bases: TGTGCCTGGAATAGGGGGGGAAACACTGAAGCTTTCTTT. Its protein product is CAWNRGGNTEAFF.

The chain links TRBV5-5 to TRBJ1-5; TRBD1 matches at 9 bases. The junction had 3 bases not matched to a gene; V was cut back by 5 bases and J by 0 bases. The germline gives CDR1 SGHKS, CDR2 YYEKEE (reference sequence). The CDR3 is made up of 15 amino acids. CDR3: CASSMGQGSNQPQHF. CDR3 nucleotide sequence: TGTGCCAGCAGTATGGGACAGGGTAGCAATCAGCCCCAGCATTTT.

The rearrangement uses TRBV5-1 and TRBJ2-7, with D perhaps TRBD2 (6 bases). This CDR3 contains 16 residues. Germline V gene sequence: CDR1 SGHRS, CDR2 YFSETQ. V was clipped by 4 bases and J by 0 bases, with 17 bases between them. CDR3 DNA: TGCGCCAGCAGCAGAACTAGCAGGCCGAGCTCCTACGAGCAGTACTTC. Amino acids: CASSRTSRPSSYEQYF.

This chain connects TRBV6-5 to TRBJ2-1; 7 nucleotides align to TRBD2. The ends lost 0 bases at V and 3 bases at J; junction bases unmatched: 2. Germline V gene data show CDR1 as MNHEY and CDR2 as SVGAGI. There are 15 residues in the CDR3. The CDR3 DNA sequence: TGTGCCAGCAGTTACTCCGGGACTAACTACAATGAGCAGTTCTTC. Protein product: CASSYSGTNYNEQFF.

The CDR3 sequence: CASTRPGQGKEAFF. CDR3 DNA: TGTGCCAGTACCCGACCGGGACAGGGGAAAGAAGCTTTCTTT. The chain carries TRBV19 and TRBJ1-1; 10 bases line up with TRBD1. With V trimmed by 7 bases and J by 8 bases, 10 bases remained unmatched. CDR3 length equals 14 residues. Germline V gives CDR1 LNHDA, CDR2 SQIVND (reference sequence).

V is TRBV5-1 and J is TRBJ1-5; TRBD1 matches at 10 bases. The CDR3 is 14 residues long. CDR1 is SGHRS, CDR2 YFSETQ, per germline. V lost 4 bases, J lost 7 bases, and 5 bases stayed unmatched. CDR3 amino acids: CASSPGQGDQPQHF. For the CDR3, the DNA is TGCGCCAGCAGCCCCGGACAGGGGGACCAGCCCCAGCATTTT.

This sequence joins TRBV11-2 and TRBJ2-3; 10 nucleotides match TRBD2. V trimming: 3 bases; J trimming: 4 bases; junction bases outside the gene matches: 10. CDR1 SGHAT and CDR2 FQNNGV come from the germline V gene. This CDR3 has 17 amino acids. CDR3 DNA: TGTGCCAGCAGCTTCGCACCTAGCGGGAGCGGCCCAGATACGCAGTATTTT. Translating gives CASSFAPSGSGPDTQYF.

J is TRBJ2-2 and V is TRBV7-9; TRBD2 matches at 7 bases. The CDR3 is 14 amino acids. The ends lost 5 bases at V and 3 bases at J; junction bases unmatched: 3. Germline assignment: CDR1 SEHNR and CDR2 FQNEAQ (reference sequence). The CDR3 DNA is TGTGCCAGCAGCCTGGCGGGGGACACCGGGGAGCTGTTTTTT. It yields the protein CASSLAGDTGELFF.

The chain employs TRBV4-1 and TRBJ1-1, with D perhaps matching TRBD1 (5 bases). The CDR3 consists of 18 residues. V was clipped by 2 bases and J by 1 base, with 20 bases between them. Germline-derived CDR1 and CDR2 are MGHRA and YSYEKL. The CDR3 DNA reads as TGCGCCAGCAGCCAATCCCTCGATGGGGCAGCTAAGAACACTGAAGCTTTCTTT. Translation gives CASSQSLDGAAKNTEAFF.

The rearrangement joins TRBV5-4 to TRBJ1-1, with a tentative D call TRBD1 (6 bases). The germline V gene encodes CDR1 SGHNT and CDR2 YYREEE (reference sequence). V lost 0 bases to trimming and J lost 6 bases, with 15 bases between them. The CDR3 extends over 15 amino acids. The CDR3 here is CASSLAGASVAEAFF. The DNA for the CDR3 is TGTGCCAGCAGCTTGGCAGGGGCTTCTGTGGCTGAAGCTTTCTTT.

The chain carries TRBV6-5 and TRBJ2-7; TRBD1 matches 9 bases. CDR3 length: 14 residues. Germline V gene lookup returns CDR1 MNHEY and CDR2 SVGAGI. The ends lost 6 bases at V and 3 bases at J; junction bases unmatched: 6. This CDR3 is CASSPWGQGYEQYF. The DNA for the CDR3 is TGTGCCAGCAGCCCCTGGGGACAGGGCTACGAGCAGTACTTC.

The chain links TRBV28 to TRBJ2-7; 10 nucleotides align to TRBD1. In germline, CDR1 is MDHEN, CDR2 SYDVKM. CDR3 length: 14 residues. Losses at the gene ends were 8 bases for V and 3 bases for J; bases not matched to a gene: 7. CDR3: CASGSTGGGYEQYF. In DNA form, the CDR3 reads TGTGCCAGCGGTTCGACAGGGGGCGGCTACGAGCAGTACTTC.

The V and J genes are TRBV5-1 and TRBJ2-3, with 15 bases identical to TRBD2. This CDR3 has 19 residues. The trim removed 5 bases at V and 3 bases at J, leaving 13 bases unmatched. Per germline, CDR1 SGHRS and CDR2 YFSETQ. The CDR3 bases are TGCGCCAGCAGTCCGGGACTAGCGGGAGGACACCTAAGGACAGATACGCAGTATTTT. Translation gives CASSPGLAGGHLRTDTQYF.

This clone occurred once. The chain uses TRBV18 and TRBJ1-3, with D maybe TRBD1 (6 bases). Germline V gene lookup returns CDR1 KGHSH and CDR2 LQKENI. Trimming cost V 3 bases and J 4 bases, with 13 bases left between them. This CDR3 has 15 amino acids. Written as DNA, the CDR3 is TGTGCCAGCTCACCGGGACACAGCGACGGAAACACCATATATTTT. Translated: CASSPGHSDGNTIYF.

This clone has only a few counts. This chain uses TRBV7-9 with TRBJ2-7; D is uncertain. V lost 4 bases to trimming and J lost 2 bases, with 15 bases between them. The CDR3 is 15 residues long. Per germline, CDR1 SEHNR and CDR2 FQNEAQ (reference sequence). The CDR3 DNA follows: TGTGCCAGCAGCTCCCTGGTAGGCGGAGCCTACGAGCAGTACTTC. Translating it yields CASSSLVGGAYEQYF.

This clone is a singleton in its sample. This chain links TRBV29-1 with TRBJ2-1; possible D gene TRBD2, 6 bases. Germline CDR1 reads SQVTM; CDR2 reads ANQGSEA. The CDR3 totals 12 residues. This CDR3 reads CGLCGNDERQFF. CDR3 sequence (DNA): TGCGGACTCTGCGGGAACGATGAGCGGCAGTTCTTC.

This chain uses TRBV30 with TRBJ2-7, with 10 bases identical to TRBD1. CDR3 size: 15 residues. CDR1 is GTSNPN and CDR2 is SVGIG in the germline V gene (reference sequence). V shed 5 bases and J 2 bases; nucleotides not matched to a gene: 9. Here the CDR3 reads CAWGQGTGVPYEQYF. The CDR3 nucleotides are TGTGCCTGGGGCCAGGGGACAGGGGTCCCCTACGAGCAGTACTTC.

The chain joins TRBV5-1 to TRBJ2-2, with D unclear. CDR1 is SGHRS and CDR2 is YFSETQ in the germline V gene. The length of the CDR3 is 15 residues. Trimming removed 2 bases at V and 0 bases at J, with 8 bases between. DNA for the CDR3: TGCGCCAGCAGCTTTTTCCAGGCGAACACCGGGGAGCTGTTTTTT. It codes for CASSFFQANTGELFF.